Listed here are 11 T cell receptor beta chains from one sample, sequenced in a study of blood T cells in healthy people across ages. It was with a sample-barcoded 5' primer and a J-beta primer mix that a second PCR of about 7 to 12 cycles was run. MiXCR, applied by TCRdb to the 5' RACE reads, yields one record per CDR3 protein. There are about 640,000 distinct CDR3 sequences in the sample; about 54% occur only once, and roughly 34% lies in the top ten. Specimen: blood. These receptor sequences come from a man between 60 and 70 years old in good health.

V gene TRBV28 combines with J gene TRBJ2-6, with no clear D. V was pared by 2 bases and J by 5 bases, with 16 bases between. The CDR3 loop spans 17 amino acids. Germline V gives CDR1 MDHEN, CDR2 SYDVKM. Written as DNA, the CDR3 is TGTGCCAGCAGTTTAAGAGGACGGCCCTTGAGGGCCAACGTCCTGACTTTC. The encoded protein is CASSLRGRPLRANVLTF.

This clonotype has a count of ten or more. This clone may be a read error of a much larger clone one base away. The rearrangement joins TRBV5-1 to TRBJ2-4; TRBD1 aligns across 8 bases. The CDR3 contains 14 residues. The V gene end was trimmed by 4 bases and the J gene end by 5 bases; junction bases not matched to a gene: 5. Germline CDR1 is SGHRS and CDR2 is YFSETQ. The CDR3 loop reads CASSVGQAQNIQYF. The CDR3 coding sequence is TGCGCCAGCAGCGTGGGACAGGCCCAAAACATTCAGTACTTC.

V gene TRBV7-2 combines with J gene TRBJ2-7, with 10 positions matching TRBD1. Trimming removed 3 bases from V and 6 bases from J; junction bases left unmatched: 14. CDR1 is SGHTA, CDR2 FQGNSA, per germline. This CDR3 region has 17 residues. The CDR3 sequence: CASSFRDRGILVREQYF. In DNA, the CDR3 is TGTGCCAGCAGCTTCCGGGACAGGGGCATTTTAGTACGCGAGCAGTACTTC.

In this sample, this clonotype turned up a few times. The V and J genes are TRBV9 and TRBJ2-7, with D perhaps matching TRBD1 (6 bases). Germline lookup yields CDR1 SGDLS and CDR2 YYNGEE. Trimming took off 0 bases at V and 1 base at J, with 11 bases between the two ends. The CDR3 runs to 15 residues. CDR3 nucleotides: TGTGCCAGCAGCGTAGGAAGGGGGACATCCTACGAGCAGTACTTC. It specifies CASSVGRGTSYEQYF. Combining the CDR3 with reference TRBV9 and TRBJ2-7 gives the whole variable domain DSGVTQTPKHLITATGQRVTLRCSPRSGDLSVYWYQQSLDQGLQFLIQYYNGEERAKGNILERFSAQQFPDLHSELNLSSLELGDSALYFCASSVGRGTSYEQYFGPGTRLTVT.

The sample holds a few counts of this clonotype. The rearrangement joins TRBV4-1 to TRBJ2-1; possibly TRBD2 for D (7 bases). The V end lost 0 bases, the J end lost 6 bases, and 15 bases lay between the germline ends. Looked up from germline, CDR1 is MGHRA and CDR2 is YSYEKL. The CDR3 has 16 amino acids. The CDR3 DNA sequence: TGCGCCAGCAGCCAAGAAGGGGGGGCCCTACCCAATGAGCAGTTCTTC. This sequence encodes CASSQEGGALPNEQFF.

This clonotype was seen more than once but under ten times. Here the CDR3 reads CSAPTGQSYGYTF. CDR3 nucleotide sequence: TGCAGTGCACCGACAGGGCAATCCTATGGCTACACCTTC. The chain employs TRBV20-1 and TRBJ1-2; 7 bases are a match to TRBD1. V dropped 6 bases and J dropped 4; count of bases not matched to a gene: 8. The V gene's germline CDR1 is DFQATT and CDR2 SNEGSKA (reference sequence). The CDR3 consists of 13 residues.

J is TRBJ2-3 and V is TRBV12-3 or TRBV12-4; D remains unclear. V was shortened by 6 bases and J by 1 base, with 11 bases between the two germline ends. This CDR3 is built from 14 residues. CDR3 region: CASRIRDGTDTQYF. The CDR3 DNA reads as TGTGCCAGCAGAATCAGAGATGGCACAGATACGCAGTATTTT.

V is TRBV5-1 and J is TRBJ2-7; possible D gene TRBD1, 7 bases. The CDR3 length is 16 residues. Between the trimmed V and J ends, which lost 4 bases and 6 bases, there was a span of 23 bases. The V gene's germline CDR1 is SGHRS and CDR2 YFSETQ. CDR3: CASSPGDGDSHPEQYF. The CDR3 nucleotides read TGCGCCAGCAGCCCGGGGGATGGGGACAGTCACCCCGAGCAGTACTTC.

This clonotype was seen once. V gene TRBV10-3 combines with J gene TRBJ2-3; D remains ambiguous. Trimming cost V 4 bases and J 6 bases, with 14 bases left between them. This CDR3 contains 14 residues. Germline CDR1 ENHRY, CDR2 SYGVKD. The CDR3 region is CAISGRQPKDTQYF. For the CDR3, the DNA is TGTGCCATCAGTGGCAGGCAGCCCAAGGATACGCAGTATTTT.

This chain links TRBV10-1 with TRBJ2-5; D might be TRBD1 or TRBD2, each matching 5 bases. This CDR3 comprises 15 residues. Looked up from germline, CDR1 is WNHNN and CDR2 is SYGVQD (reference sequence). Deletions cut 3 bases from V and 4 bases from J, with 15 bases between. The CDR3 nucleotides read TGCGCCAGCAGTGAAGGGACGTGGGGTAGAGAGACCCAGTACTTC. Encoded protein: CASSEGTWGRETQYF.

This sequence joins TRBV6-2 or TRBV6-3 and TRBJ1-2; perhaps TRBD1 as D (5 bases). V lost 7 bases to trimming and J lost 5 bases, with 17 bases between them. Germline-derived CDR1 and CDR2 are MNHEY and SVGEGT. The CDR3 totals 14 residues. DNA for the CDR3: TGTGCCAGCAACCAAGGCAGGGATTATTATGGCTACACCTTC. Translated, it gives CASNQGRDYYGYTF.